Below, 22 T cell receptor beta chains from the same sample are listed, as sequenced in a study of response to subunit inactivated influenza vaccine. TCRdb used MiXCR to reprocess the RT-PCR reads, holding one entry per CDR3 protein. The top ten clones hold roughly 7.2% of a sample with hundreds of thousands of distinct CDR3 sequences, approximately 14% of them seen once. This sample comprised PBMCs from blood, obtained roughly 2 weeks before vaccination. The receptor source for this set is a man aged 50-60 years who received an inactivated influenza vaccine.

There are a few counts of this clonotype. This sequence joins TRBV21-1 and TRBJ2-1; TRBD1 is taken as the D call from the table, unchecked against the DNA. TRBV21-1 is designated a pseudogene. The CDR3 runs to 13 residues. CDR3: CASSAPWGREQFF. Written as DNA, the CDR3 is TGTGCCAGCAGCGCACCATGGGGGCGGGAGCAGTTCTTC.

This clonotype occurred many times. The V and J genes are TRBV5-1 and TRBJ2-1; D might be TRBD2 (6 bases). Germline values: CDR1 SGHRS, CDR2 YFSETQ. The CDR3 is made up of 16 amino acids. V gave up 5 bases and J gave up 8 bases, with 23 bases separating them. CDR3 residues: CASRQDFGGPGYEQFF. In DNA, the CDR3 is TGCGCCAGCAGGCAAGACTTCGGGGGACCGGGCTATGAGCAGTTCTTC.

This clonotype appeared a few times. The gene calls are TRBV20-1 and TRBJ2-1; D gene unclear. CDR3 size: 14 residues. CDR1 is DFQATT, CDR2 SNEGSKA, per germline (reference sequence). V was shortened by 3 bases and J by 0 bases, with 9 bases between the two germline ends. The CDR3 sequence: CSASSGPSYNEQFF. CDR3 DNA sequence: TGCAGTGCTAGTTCAGGTCCCTCCTACAATGAGCAGTTCTTC.

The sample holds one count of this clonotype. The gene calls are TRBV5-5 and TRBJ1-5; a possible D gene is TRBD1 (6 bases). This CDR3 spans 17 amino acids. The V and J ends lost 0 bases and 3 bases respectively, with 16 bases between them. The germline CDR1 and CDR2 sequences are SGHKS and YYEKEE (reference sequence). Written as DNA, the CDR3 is TGTGCCAGCAGCTTGGGGACACCGAGGGGGTACAATCAGCCCCAGCATTTT. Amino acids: CASSLGTPRGYNQPQHF.

The DNA for the CDR3 is TGTGCCTGGAGTGACCCGTGGGGACAGTCCTACGAGCAGTACTTC. As protein: CAWSDPWGQSYEQYF. V is TRBV30 and J is TRBJ2-7, with TRBD1 identical over 7 bases. Unmatched junction bases numbered 7, after V lost 1 base and J lost 1 base. Germline loops: CDR1 GTSNPN, CDR2 SVGIG (reference sequence). The CDR3 contains 15 residues.

The CDR3 sequence: CSVDPTGGGYGYTF. In DNA, the CDR3 is TGCAGCGTCGACCCGACAGGGGGCGGGTATGGCTACACCTTC. The chain combines TRBV29-1 with TRBJ1-2; 10 bases agree with TRBD1. In germline, CDR1 is SQVTM, CDR2 ANQGSEA. V gave up 6 bases and J gave up 5 bases; unmatched junction bases: 9. The CDR3 runs to 14 residues.

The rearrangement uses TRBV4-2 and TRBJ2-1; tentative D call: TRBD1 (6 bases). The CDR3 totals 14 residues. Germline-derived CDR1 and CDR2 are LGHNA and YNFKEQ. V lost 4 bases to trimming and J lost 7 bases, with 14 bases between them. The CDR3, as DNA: TGTGCCAGCAGCCCTTCGCGCGACAGGAATGAGCAGTTCTTC. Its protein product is CASSPSRDRNEQFF.

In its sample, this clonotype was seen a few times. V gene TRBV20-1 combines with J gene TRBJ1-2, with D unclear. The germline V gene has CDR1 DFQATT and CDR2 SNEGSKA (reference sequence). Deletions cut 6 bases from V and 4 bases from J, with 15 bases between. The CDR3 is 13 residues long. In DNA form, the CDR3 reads TGCAGTGCAATAAGGGTTGACGGCTATGGCTACACCTTC. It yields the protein CSAIRVDGYGYTF.

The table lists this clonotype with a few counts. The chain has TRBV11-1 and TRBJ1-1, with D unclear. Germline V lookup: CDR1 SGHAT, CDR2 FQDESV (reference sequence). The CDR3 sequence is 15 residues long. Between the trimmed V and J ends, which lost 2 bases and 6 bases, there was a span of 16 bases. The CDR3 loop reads CASSLRRASGAEAFF. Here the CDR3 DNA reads TGTGCCAGCAGCTTACGTAGGGCTAGTGGAGCTGAAGCTTTCTTT.

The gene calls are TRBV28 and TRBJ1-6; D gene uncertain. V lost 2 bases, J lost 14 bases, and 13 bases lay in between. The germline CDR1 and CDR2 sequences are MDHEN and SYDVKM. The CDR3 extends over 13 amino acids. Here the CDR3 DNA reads TGTGCCAGCAGTTTAACCCAATCGAGGTCCCTCCACTTT. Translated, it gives CASSLTQSRSLHF.

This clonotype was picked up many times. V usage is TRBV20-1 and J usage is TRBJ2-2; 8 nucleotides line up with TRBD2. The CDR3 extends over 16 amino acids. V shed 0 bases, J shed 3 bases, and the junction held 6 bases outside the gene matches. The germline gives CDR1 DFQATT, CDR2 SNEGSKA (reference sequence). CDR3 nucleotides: TGCAGTGCTAGAGAAAGCGGGAGCTTTTACACCGGGGAGCTGTTTTTT. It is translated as CSARESGSFYTGELFF.

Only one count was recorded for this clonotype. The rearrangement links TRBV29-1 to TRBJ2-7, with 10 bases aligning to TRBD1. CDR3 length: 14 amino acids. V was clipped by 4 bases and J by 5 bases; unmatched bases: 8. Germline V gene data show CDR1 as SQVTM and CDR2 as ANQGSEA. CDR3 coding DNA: TGCAGCGTTGGGGGGGGGACAGGGGCAGACGAGCAGTACTTC. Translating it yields CSVGGGTGADEQYF.

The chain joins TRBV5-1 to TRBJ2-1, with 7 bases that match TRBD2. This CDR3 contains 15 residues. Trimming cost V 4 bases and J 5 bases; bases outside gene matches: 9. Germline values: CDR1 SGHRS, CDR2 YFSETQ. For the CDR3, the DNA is TGCGCCAGCAGCCCGGTAGCGGGCCCTGACAATGAGCAGTTCTTC. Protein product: CASSPVAGPDNEQFF.

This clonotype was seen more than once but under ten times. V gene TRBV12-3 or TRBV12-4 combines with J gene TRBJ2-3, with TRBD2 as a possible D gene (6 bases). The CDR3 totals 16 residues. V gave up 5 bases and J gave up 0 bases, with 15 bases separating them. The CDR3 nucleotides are TGTGCCAGCAGTCAAGGACTACGTGCTAGCACAGATACGCAGTATTTT. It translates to CASSQGLRASTDTQYF.

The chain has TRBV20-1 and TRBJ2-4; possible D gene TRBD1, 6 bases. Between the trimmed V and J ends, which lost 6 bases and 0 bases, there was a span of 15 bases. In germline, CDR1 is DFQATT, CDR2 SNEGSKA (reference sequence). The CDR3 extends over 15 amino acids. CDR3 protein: CSAMTGLLAKNIQYF. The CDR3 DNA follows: TGCAGTGCAATGACAGGTCTTCTAGCCAAAAACATTCAGTACTTC.

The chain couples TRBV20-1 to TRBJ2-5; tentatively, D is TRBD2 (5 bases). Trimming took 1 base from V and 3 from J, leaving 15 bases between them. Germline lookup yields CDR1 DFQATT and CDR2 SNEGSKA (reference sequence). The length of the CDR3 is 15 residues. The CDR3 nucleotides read TGCAGTGCTAGAGCGCGTCTAGCCCTAAAAGAGACCCAGTACTTC. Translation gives CSARARLALKETQYF.

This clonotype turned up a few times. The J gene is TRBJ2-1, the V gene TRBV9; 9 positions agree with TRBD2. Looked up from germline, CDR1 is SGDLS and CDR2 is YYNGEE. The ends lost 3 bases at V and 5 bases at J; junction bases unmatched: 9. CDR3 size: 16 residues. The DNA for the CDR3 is TGTGCCAGCAGCGAGGGGGCGGGGGGGCCCAACAATGAGCAGTTCTTC. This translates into CASSEGAGGPNNEQFF.

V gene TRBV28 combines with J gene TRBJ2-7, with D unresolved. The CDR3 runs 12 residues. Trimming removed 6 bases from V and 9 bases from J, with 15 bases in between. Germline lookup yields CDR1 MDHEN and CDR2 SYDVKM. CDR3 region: CASSFGKSSQYF. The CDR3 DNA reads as TGTGCCAGCAGCTTTGGCAAATCTTCGCAGTACTTC.

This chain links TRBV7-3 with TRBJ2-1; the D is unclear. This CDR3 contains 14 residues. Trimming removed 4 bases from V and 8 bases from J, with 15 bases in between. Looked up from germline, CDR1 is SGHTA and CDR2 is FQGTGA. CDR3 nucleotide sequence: TGTGCCAGCAGCTCGATCGGAAGCGCCGATGAGCAGTTCTTC. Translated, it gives CASSSIGSADEQFF.

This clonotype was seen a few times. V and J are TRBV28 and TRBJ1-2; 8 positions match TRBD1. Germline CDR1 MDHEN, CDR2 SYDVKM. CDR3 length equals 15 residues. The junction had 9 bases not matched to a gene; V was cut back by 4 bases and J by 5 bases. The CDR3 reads CASSSRTGHFYGYTF. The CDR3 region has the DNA TGTGCCAGCAGTTCTAGGACAGGGCACTTTTATGGCTACACCTTC.

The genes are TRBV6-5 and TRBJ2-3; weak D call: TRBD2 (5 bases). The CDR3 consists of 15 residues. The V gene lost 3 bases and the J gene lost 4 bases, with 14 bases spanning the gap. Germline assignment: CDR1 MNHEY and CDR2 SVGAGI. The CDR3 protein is CASSYGGPSSDTQYF. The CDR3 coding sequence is TGTGCCAGCAGTTATGGCGGTCCTAGCTCAGATACGCAGTATTTT.

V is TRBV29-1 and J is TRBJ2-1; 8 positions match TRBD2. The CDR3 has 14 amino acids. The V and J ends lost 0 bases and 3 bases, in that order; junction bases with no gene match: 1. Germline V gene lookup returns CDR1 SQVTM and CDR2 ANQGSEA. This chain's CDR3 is CSVEDGRGYNEQFF. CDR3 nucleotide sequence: TGCAGCGTTGAAGACGGGAGGGGCTACAATGAGCAGTTCTTC.